This T cell receptor (beta chain) derives from a study of molecular identifiers for immune sequencing clone quantification. This CDR3 contains 12 residues. V was clipped by 9 bases and J by 5 bases, with 10 bases between them. Per germline, CDR1 SEHNR and CDR2 FQNEAQ (reference sequence). Each CDR3 protein gets one entry after TCRdb re-called the PCR reads with MiXCR. The data show approximately 90,000 distinct CDR3 sequences, around 20% seen once. This clonotype was detected many times. This receptor was obtained from a human donor in good health. Some libraries in this study had Jurkat cell RNA spiked in. This sequence joins TRBV7-9 and TRBJ2-2, with no clear D. The sample was naive CD8+ T cells from blood, with Jurkat cell RNA spiked in. The subset here: FACS-sorted CD8+CD4-CCR7+CD45RA+ naive T cells. The CDR3, as DNA: TGTGCCAGTAGTCCCGCGACCGGGGAGCTGTTTTTT. This translates into CASSPATGELFF.